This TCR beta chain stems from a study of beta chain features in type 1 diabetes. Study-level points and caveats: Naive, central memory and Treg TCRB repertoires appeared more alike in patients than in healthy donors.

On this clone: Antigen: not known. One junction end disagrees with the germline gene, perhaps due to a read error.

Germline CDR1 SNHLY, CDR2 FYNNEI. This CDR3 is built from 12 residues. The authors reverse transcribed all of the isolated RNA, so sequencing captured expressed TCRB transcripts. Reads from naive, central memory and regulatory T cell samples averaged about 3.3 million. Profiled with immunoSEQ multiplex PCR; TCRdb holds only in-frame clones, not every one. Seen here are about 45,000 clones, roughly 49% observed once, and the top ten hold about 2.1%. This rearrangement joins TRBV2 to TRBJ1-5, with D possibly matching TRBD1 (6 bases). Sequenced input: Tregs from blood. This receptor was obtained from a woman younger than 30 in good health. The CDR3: CASSDDRRLSYF. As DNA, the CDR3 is TGTGCCAGCAGTGACGACAGGCGGCTCTCCTATTTT.